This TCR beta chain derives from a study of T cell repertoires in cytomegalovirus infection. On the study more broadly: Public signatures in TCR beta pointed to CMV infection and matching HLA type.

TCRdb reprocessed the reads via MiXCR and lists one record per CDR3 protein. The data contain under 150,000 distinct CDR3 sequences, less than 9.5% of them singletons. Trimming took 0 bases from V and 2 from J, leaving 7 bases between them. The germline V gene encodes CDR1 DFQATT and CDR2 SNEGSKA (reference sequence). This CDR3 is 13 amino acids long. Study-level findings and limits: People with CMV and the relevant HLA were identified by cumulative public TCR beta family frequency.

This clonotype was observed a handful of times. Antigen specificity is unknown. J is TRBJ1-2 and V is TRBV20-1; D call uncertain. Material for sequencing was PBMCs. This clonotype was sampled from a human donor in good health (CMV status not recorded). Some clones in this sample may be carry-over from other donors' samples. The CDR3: CSARETTNYGYTF. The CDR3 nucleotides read TGCAGTGCTAGAGAAACAACGAACTATGGCTACACCTTC.